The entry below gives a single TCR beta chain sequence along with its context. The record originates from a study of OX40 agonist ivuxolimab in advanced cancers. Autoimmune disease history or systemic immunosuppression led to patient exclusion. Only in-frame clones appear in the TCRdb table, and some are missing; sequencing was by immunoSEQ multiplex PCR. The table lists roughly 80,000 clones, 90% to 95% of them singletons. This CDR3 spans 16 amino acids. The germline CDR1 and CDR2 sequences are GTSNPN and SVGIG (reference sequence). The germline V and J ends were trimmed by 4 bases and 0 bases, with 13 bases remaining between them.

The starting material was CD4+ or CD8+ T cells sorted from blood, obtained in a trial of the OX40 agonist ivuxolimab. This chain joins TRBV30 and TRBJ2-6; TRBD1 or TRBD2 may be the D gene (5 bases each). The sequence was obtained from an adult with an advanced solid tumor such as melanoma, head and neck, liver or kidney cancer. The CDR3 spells CAWIQGRISGANVLTF. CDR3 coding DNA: TGTGCCTGGATCCAGGGACGGATCTCTGGGGCCAACGTCCTGACTTTC.